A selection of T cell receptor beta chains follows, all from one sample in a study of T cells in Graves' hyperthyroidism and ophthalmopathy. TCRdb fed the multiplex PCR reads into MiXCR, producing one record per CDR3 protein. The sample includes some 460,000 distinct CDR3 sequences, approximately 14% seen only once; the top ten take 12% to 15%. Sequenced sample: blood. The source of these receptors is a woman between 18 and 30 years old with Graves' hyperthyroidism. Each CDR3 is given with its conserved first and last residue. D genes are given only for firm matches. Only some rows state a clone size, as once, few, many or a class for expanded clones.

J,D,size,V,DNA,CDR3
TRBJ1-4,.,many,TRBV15,TGTGCCACCAGCAGAGATCGGGCAGGGAATAATGAAAAACTGTTTTTT,CATSRDRAGNNEKLFF
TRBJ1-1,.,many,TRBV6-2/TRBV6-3,TGTGCCAGCAGGAACAGGGAAAGCACTGAAGCTTTCTTT,CASRNRESTEAFF
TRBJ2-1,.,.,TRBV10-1,TGCGCCAGCAGTGAGTCGGGCCCCGCGGGGCAGTTCTTC,CASSESGPAGQFF
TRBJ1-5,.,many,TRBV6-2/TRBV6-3,TGTGCCAGCAGCTCCCCGAGCGGGTGGAGCAATCAGCCCCAGCATTTT,CASSSPSGWSNQPQHF
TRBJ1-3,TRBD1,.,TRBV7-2,TGTGCCAGCAGCTCACAGGGGATTTCGGGAAACACCATATATTTT,CASSSQGISGNTIYF
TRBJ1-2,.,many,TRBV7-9,TGTGCCAGCAGCCCTCAGATCCAGGGGCATGGCTACACCTTC,CASSPQIQGHGYTF
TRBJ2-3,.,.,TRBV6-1,TGTGCCAGCAGTTCGCCGGGGCTAAGTGATACGCAGTATTTT,CASSSPGLSDTQYF
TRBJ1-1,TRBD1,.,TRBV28,TGTGCCAGCAGTTTCCTGACTCTAAGGCGGGACAGGCTGAACACTGAAGCTTTCTTT,CASSFLTLRRDRLNTEAFF
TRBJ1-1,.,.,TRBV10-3,TGTGCCATCAGTGCCAACCCTGGGACTGAAGCTTTCTTT,CAISANPGTEAFF
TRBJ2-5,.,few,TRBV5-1,TGCGCCAGCAGCCCTTTTGGGGGGCAAGAGACCCAGTACTTC,CASSPFGGQETQYF
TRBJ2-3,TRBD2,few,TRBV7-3,TGTGCCAGCAGCTTAACGTCCGGGGGAGGGGTAGATACGCAGTATTTT,CASSLTSGGGVDTQYF
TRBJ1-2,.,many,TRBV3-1,TGTGCCAGCAGCCACAGTTCACAGGGTAACACCTTC,CASSHSSQGNTF
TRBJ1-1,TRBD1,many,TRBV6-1,TGTGCCAGCAGTGAATCAGGGGGTGTGACTGAAGCTTTCTTT,CASSESGGVTEAFF
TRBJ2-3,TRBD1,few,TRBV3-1,TGTGCCAGCAGCCATGAGTACCGGGACAGGCCGCTGGATACGCAGTATTTT,CASSHEYRDRPLDTQYF
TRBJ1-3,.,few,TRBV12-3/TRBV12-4,TGTGCCAGCAGTTTAGTCAGATTAAACACCATATATTTT,CASSLVRLNTIYF
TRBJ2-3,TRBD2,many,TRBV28,TGTGCCAGCAGTTTAGGGAGGGTCGATACGCAGTATTTT,CASSLGRVDTQYF
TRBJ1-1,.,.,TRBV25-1,TGTGCCAGCAGGGGACACGGGCAGATGTGGACTGAAGCTTTCTTT,CASRGHGQMWTEAFF
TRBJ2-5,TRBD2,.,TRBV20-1,TGCAGTGCCGTAGTAAGCGGGGGAGAGACCCAGTACTTC,CSAVVSGGETQYF
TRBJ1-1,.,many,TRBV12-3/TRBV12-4,TGTGCCAGCAGTTTGGACGAATTGGATGCTTTCTTT,CASSLDELDAFF
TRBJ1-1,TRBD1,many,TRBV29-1,TGCAGCGTGGGCCGGACAGGGGGCTTCAACACTGAAGCTTTCTTT,CSVGRTGGFNTEAFF
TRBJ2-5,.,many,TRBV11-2,TGTGCCAGCAGCTTAGTGACACTCCAAGAGACCCAGTACTTC,CASSLVTLQETQYF
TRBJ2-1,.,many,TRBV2,TGTGCCAGCAGTGTATGGCTAGCGACCTACAATGAGCAGTTCTTC,CASSVWLATYNEQFF
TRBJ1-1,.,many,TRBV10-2,TGCGCCAGCAGGACACTGTCTAACACTGAAGCTTTCTTT,CASRTLSNTEAFF
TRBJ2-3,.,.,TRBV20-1,TGCAGTGCTAGAGATCGAGAATACACAGATACGCAGTATTTT,CSARDREYTDTQYF
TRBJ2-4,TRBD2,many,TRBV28,TGTGCCAGCACACCCCAACCTCTAGCGGGGATACTTGTAAACATTCAGTACTTC,CASTPQPLAGILVNIQYF
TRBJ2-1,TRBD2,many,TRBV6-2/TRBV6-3,TGTGCCAGCAGTTTCTTACTAGCGGGAGTCTACAATGAGCAGTTCTTC,CASSFLLAGVYNEQFF
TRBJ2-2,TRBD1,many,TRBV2,TGTGCCAGCAGCGATAATTTGGACAGGGCGGACACCGGGGAGCTGTTTTTT,CASSDNLDRADTGELFF
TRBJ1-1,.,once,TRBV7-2,TGTGCCAGCAGCCGGGAGATGGGCACTGAAGCTTTCTTT,CASSREMGTEAFF